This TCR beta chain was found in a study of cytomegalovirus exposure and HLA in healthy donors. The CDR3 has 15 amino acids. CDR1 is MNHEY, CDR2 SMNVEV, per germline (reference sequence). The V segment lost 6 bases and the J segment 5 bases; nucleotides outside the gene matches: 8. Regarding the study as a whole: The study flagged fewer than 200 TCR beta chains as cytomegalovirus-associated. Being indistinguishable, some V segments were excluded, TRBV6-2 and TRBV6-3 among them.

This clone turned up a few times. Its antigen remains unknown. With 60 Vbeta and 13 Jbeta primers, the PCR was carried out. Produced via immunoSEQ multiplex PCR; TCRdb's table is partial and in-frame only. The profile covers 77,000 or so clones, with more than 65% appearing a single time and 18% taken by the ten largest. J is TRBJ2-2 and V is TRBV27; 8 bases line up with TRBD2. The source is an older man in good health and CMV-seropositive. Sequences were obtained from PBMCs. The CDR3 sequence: CASSLPPGGTGELFF. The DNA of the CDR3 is TGTGCCAGCAGCTTACCCCCGGGGGGGACCGGGGAGCTGTTTTTT.